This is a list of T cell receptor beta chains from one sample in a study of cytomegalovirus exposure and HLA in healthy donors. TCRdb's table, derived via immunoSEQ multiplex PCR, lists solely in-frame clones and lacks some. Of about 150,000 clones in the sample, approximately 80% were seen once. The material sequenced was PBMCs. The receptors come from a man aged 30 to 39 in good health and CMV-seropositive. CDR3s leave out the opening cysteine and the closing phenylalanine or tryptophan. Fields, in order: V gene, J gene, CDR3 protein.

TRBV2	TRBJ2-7	ASSWRGPAYEQY
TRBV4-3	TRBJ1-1	ASRGGQRETEAF
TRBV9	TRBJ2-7	ASSFQGFNEQY
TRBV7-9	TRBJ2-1	ASRDSQVNEQF
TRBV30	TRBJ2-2	AWKDRGRTGELF
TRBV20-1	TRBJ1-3	SATSGNTIY
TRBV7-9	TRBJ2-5	ASSPGGPQETQY
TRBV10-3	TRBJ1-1	AISGGGLFTEAF
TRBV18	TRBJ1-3	ASSPGQTPGNTIY
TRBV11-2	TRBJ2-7	ASSFLWGDEQY
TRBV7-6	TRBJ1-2	ASSPQGVQGYT
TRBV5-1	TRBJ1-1	ASSVGGGGNTEAF
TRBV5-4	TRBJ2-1	ASSSTPGGDEQF
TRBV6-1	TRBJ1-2	ASSALQGYGYT
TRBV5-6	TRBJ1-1	ASTRGYTEAF
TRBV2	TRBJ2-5	ASSPGLAGGETQY
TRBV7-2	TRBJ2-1	ASSFTGDYNEQF
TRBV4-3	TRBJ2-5	ASSQQTGKPPQETQY
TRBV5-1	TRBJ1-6	ASSSQGKDNSPLH
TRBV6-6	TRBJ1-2	ASYPPPAGYGYT
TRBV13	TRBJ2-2	ASSLNKVSGELF
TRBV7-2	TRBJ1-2	ASSSPGLYPYGYT
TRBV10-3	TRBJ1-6	AISETGRPNSPLH
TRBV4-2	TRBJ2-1	ASSQAVGAAGGANEQF
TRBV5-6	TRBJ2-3	ASSPPPGLHSTDTQY
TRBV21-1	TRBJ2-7	ASSPRRDEQY
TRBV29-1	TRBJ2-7	SVVGEGGEQY
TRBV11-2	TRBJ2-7	ASSLEAGDPYEQY
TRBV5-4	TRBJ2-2	ASSMDRGRITGELF
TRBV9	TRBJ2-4	ASSVNPPGIQY
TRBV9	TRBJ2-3	ASSVGLAGQNTQY
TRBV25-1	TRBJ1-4	ASSAPGQGNEKLF
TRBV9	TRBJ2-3	ASSSGLAGGRDTQY
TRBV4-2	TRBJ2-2	ASSQSDSSNTGELF
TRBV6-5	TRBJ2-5	ASSYSMGRGETQY
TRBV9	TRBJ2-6	ASSLRAGGSGANVLT
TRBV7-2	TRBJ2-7	ASSGIAGEQY
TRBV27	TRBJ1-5	ASSSGQLPDQPQH
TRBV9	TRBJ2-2	ASSVVQEAGELF
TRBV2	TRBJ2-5	ASSEGLAGRTQY
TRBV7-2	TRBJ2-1	ASSLDRGGNEQF
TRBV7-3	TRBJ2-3	ASSRTSGTDTQY
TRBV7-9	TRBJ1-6	ASSSNRVKDNSPLH
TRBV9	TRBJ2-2	ASSVSTGTTGELF
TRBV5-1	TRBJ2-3	ASSPGTGGTDTQY
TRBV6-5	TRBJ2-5	ASTLLAGAETQY
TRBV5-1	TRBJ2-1	ASSQGTGVYNGQF